One T cell receptor beta chain is described in this entry. Study members were between roughly 18 and 100 years old and lived in 20 to 30 US regions. Participants' reported clinical history set cohort assignment. Original data processing: By means of reference gene primer amplification, nucleated cell counts were estimated. Data came from immunoSEQ multiplex PCR; TCRdb stores just in-frame clones and leaves some out. The V and J calls and the clone size are those of that table, but D and trimming were determined from the DNA. The table has roughly 360,000 clones, more than 75% seen once. This entry comes from a study of blood T cell repertoires in COVID-19. Study overall: Specimens from acute and convalescent COVID-19 originated in the United States, Italy and Spain.

Germline assignment: CDR1 LGHNT and CDR2 FRNRAP. The length of the CDR3 is 15 residues. V trimming: 6 bases; J trimming: 1 base; junction bases outside the gene matches: 4. The chain has TRBV12-5 and TRBJ2-3; 10 bases align to TRBD2. The clonotype was recovered from a man aged 25 to 45 who had recovered from COVID-19. The sample comprised PBMCs or T cells enriched from blood (not recorded which). This CDR3 is CASGRTSGGTDTQYF. The CDR3 DNA is TGTGCTAGTGGCCGAACTAGCGGGGGCACAGATACGCAGTATTTT.